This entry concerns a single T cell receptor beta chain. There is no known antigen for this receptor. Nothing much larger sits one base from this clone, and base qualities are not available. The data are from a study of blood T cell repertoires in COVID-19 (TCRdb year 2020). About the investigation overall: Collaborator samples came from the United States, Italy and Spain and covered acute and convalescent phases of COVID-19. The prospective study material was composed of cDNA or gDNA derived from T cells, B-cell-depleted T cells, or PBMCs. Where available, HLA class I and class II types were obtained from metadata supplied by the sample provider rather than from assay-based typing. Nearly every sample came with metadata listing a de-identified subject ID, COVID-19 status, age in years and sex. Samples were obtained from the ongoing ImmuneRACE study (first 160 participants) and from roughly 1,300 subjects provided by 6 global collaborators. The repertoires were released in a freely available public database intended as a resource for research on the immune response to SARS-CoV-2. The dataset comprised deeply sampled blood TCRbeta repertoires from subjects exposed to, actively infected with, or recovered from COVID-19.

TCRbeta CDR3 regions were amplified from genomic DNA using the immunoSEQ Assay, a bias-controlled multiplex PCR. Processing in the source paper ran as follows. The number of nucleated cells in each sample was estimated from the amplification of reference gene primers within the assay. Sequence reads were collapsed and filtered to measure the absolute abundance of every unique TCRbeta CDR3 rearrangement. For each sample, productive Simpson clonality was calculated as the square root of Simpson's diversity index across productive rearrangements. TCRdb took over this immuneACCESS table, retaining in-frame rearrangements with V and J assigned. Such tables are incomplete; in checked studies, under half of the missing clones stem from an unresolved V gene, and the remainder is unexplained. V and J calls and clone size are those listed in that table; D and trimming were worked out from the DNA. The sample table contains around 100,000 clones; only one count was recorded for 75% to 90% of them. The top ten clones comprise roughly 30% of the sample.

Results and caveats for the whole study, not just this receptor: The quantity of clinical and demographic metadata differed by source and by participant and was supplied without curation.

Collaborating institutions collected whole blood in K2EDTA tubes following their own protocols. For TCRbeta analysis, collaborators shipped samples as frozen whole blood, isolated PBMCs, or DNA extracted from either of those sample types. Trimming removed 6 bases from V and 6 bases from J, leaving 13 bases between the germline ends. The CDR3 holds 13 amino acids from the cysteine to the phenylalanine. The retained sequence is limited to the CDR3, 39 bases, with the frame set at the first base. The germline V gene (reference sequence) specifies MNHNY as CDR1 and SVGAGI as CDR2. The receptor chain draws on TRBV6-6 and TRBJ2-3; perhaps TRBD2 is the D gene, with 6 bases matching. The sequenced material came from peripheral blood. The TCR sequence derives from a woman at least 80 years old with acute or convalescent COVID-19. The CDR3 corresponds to CASRDYGPDTQYF. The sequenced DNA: TGTGCCAGCAGGGACTATGGGCCTGATACGCAGTATTTT.